Included here is one TCR beta chain sequence, with context. What it binds is not known. The data are from a study of blood T cells in healthy people across ages. Points from the study as a whole: Possibly confounding the expanded clonotype changes was the fact that donor CMV status was unknown. Estimates of diversity drawn from one million T cells were considered underestimates.

The authors extracted at least 5 micrograms of total RNA per sample. This CDR3 spans 18 amino acids. Trimming cost V 3 bases and J 2 bases; bases outside gene matches: 5. In germline, CDR1 is SGHRS, CDR2 YFSETQ. Alongside a J-beta primer mix, a sample-barcoded 5' primer served in a second PCR lasting roughly 7 to 11 cycles. From the 5' RACE reads, TCRdb called clonotypes with MiXCR, one entry per CDR3 protein. This sample has about 680,000 distinct CDR3 sequences, with 49% found just once. The sequence was collected from a woman in her sixties in good health. V usage is TRBV5-1 and J usage is TRBJ2-6; 13 nucleotides match TRBD2. Sequences were obtained from blood. The chain's CDR3 is CASSSTSGRAAGANVLTF. The CDR3 DNA follows: TGCGCCAGCAGCTCCACTAGCGGGAGGGCCGCTGGGGCCAACGTCCTGACTTTC.